This TCR beta chain was obtained from a study of PD-1 blockade in mismatch repair-deficient tumors. The CDR3 has 15 residues. Per the germline V gene, CDR1 is MDHEN and CDR2 is SYDVKM. Trimming left V 2 bases short and J 7 bases short, with 15 bases between. This clone has only a few counts. This table comes from immunoSEQ multiplex PCR, and its TCRdb copy is limited to in-frame clones, with some not included. The repertoire includes just under 65,000 clones, about 87% of them detected once, and around 14% sits in the top ten. The input for sequencing was peripheral blood, taken 52 weeks after starting pembrolizumab. The clonotype comes from an adult with mismatch repair-deficient cancer. The chain carries TRBV28 and TRBJ1-5; TRBD1 is a possible D gene (5 bases). The chain's CDR3 is CASSLLQGEGQPQHF. In DNA form, the CDR3 reads TGTGCCAGCAGTTTACTGCAGGGCGAAGGACAGCCCCAGCATTTT. The whole variable domain, filled in from reference TRBV28 and TRBJ1-5, reads DVKVTQSSRYLVKRTGEKVFLECVQDMDHENMFWYRQDPGLGLRLIYFSYDVKMKEKGDIPEGYSVSREKKERFSLILESASTNQTSMYLCASSLLQGEGQPQHFGDGTRLSIL.